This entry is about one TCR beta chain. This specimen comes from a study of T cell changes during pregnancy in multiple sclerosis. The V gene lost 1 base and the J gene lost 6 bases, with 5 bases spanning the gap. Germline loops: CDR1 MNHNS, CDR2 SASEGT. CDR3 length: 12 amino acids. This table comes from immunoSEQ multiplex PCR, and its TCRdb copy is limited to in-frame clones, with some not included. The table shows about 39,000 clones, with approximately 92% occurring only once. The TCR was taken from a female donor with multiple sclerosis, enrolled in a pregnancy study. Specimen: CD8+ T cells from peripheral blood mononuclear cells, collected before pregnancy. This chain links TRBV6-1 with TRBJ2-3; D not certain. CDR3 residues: CASSEVEDTQYF. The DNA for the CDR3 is TGTGCCAGCAGTGAAGTGGAGGATACGCAGTATTTT.